A selection of T cell receptor beta chains follows, all from one sample in a study of cytomegalovirus exposure and HLA in healthy donors. Produced via immunoSEQ multiplex PCR; TCRdb's table is partial and in-frame only. The top ten clones hold about 4.3% of a sample with approximately 100,000 clones, 75% of them seen once. The sample comprised PBMCs. The receptors shown here come from a woman younger than 35 in good health and CMV-seropositive. CDR3s include the opening cysteine and the closing phenylalanine or tryptophan. A D gene is named only where the DNA matches it firmly. Size tells how often a clone was seen (once, few, many) or the class of an expanded clone, and some rows leave it out.

TRBV28	NA	TRBJ2-7	TRBD2	CASSAGLAGTYEQYF	TGTGCCAGCAGCGCCGGACTAGCGGGAACCTACGAGCAGTACTTC
TRBV18	NA	TRBJ1-5	NA	CASSPSEQENQPQHF	TGTGCCAGCTCACCCTCTGAACAGGAAAATCAGCCCCAGCATTTT
TRBV6-6	NA	TRBJ1-2	NA	CASTRADSLLNYGYTF	TGTGCCAGCACTCGCGCGGACAGCCTTCTTAACTATGGCTACACCTTC
TRBV5-6	NA	TRBJ2-7	NA	CASSMERGEQYF	TGTGCCAGCAGCATGGAACGGGGCGAGCAGTACTTC
TRBV7-3	few	TRBJ2-5	NA	CASSLTFRETQYF	TGTGCCAGCAGCTTAACGTTTAGAGAGACCCAGTACTTC
TRBV7-8	NA	TRBJ2-7	NA	CASSPREGVSYEQYF	TGTGCCAGCAGCCCGCGTGAGGGGGTCTCCTACGAGCAGTACTTC
TRBV28	NA	TRBJ2-7	NA	CASSLSRGYEQYF	TGTGCCAGCAGTTTAAGTCGAGGCTACGAGCAGTACTTC
TRBV5-1	NA	TRBJ2-7	NA	CASSLDRRAQYF	TGCGCCAGCAGCTTGGATCGTAGAGCGCAGTACTTC
TRBV4-3	NA	TRBJ2-1	TRBD1	CASSQDRLRDRGPNEQFF	TGCGCCAGCAGCCAAGATAGGCTACGAGACAGGGGGCCAAATGAGCAGTTCTTC
TRBV7-2	NA	TRBJ2-7	TRBD2	CASSLASGGTYEQYF	TGTGCCAGCAGCTTAGCGTCGGGGGGGACCTACGAGCAGTACTTC
TRBV28	NA	TRBJ1-2	NA	CASEDIYGYTF	TGTGCCAGCGAGGATATCTATGGCTACACCTTC
TRBV19	once	TRBJ1-2	TRBD1	CASSPPGTGGVYGYTF	TGTGCCAGTAGTCCCCCCGGGACAGGGGGTGTGTATGGCTACACCTTC